This TCR beta chain was identified during a study of blood T cell repertoires in COVID-19. In the study overall: Sites in the United States, Italy and Spain provided acute and convalescent COVID-19 samples. PBMCs, B-cell-depleted T cells, or T cells were the source of the cDNA or gDNA that made up the material.

Recruits, aged about 18 to 95 years, lived in approximately 26 US areas. Original processing methods: Reference gene primer amplification yielded estimated nucleated cell counts. Profiling relied on immunoSEQ multiplex PCR, and the TCRdb table lists in-frame clones only, not all of them. V and J calls and clone size are those listed in that table; D and trimming were worked out from the DNA. This table has a few hundred thousand clones, 85% to 90% appearing once. The source material was PBMCs or T cells enriched from blood (not recorded which). The clonotype comes from a woman aged 18-29 years with acute COVID-19.

The CDR3 DNA follows: TGTGCCAGCAGCTACAGAGTAGCTAACTATGGCTACACCTTC. It translates to CASSYRVANYGYTF. This chain uses TRBV7-8 with TRBJ1-2; no clear D. Germline CDR1 SGHVS, CDR2 FQNEAQ. V was shortened by 4 bases and J by 0 bases, with 9 bases between the two germline ends. This CDR3 spans 14 amino acids.